This T cell receptor (beta chain) was found in a study of T cell responses to AZD1222 COVID-19 vaccine. General observations from the study: Mostly white British, mostly female donors; authors suggested clonal diversity may be underestimated.

Repertoires were generated with immunoSEQ multiplex PCR, while TCRdb's copy carries only in-frame clones and drops some. The repertoire consists of 130,000 to 150,000 clones, with approximately 90% occurring once and the leading ten covering around 3.8%. This clone was recorded only once. The antigen is unknown. The study pooled second doses at about 4 or about 12 weeks. The CDR3 extends over 16 amino acids. CDR1 SGHRS and CDR2 YFSETQ come from the germline V gene. After removal of 6 bases from V and 5 bases from J, the junction contained 16 bases not matched to a gene. The origin of this receptor is an adult who received the AZD1222 COVID-19 vaccine. Sequenced here: peripheral blood, sampled 28 days after the second AZD1222 dose. V gene TRBV5-1 combines with J gene TRBJ1-1; 7 nucleotides agree with TRBD1. This CDR3 reads CASNTGAGRGNTEAFF. CDR3 nucleotides: TGCGCCAGCAATACAGGGGCCGGGAGGGGCAATACTGAAGCTTTCTTT.